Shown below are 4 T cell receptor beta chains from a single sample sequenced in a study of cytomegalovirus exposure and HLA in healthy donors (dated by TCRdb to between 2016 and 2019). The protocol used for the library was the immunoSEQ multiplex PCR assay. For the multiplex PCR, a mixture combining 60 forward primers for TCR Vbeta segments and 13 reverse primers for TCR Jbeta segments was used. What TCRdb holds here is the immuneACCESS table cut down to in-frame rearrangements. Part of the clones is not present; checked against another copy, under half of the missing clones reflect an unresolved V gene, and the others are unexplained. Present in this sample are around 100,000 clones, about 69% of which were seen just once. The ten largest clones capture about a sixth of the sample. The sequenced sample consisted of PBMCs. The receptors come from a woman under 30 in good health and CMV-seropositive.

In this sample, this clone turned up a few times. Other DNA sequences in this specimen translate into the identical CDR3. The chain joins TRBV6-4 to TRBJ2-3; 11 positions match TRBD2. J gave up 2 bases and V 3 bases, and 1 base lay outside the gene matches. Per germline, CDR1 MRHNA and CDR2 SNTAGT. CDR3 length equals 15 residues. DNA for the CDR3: TGTGCCAGCAGTGATAGCGGGGGGGCCACAGATACGCAGTATTTT. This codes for CASSDSGGATDTQYF.

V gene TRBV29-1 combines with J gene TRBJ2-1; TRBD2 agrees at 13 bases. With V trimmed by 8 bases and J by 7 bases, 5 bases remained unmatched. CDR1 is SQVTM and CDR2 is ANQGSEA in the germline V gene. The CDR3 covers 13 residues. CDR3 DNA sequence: TGCAGCATCCGGACTAGCGGGAGAAATGAGCAGTTCTTC. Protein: CSIRTSGRNEQFF.

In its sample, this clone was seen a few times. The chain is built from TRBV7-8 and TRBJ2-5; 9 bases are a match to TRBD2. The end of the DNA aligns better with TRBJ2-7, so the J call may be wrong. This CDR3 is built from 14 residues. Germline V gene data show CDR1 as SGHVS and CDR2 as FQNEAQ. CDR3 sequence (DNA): TGTGCCAGCAGTCCCTTAGCGGGAGTGGGCGAGCAGTACTTC. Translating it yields CASSPLAGVGEQYF.

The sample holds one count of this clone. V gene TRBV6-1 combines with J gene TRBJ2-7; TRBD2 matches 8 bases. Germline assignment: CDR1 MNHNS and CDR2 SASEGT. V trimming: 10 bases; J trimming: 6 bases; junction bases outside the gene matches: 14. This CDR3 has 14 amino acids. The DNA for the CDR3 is TGTGCCACCGAACCGGGGGGGGCCCTGGGCGAGCAGTACTTC. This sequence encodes CATEPGGALGEQYF.